This T cell receptor (beta chain) emerged from a study of blood T cells in healthy people across ages. A sample-barcoded 5' primer and a J-beta primer mix were used in a second PCR of about 7 to 12 cycles. CDR3-containing paired-end reads numbering at least 2.5 million came from each sample. TCRdb analysed the 5' RACE reads with MiXCR anew, one entry per CDR3 protein. Of roughly 1.9 million distinct CDR3 sequences listed, about 39% are singletons. This CDR3 is built from 13 residues. V lost 3 bases to trimming and J lost 1 base, with 7 bases between them. Germline values: CDR1 SQVTM, CDR2 ANQGSEA. Each sample yielded at least 5.5 micrograms of PBMC total RNA.

Sequenced sample: blood. The chain carries TRBV29-1 and TRBJ2-1; D not resolved. The TCR originated in a human donor in good health. The CDR3, as DNA: TGCAGCGTTGAGGGCCCGTCCTACAATGAGCAGTTCTTC. It is translated as CSVEGPSYNEQFF.